This is a list of T cell receptor beta chains from one sample in a study of OX40 agonist ivuxolimab in advanced cancers. Measured with immunoSEQ multiplex PCR; TCRdb has only the in-frame clones, and not every one. The sample holds about 71,000 clones; over 80% are singletons and the top ten take approximately 14%. The sample in question was CD4+ or CD8+ T cells sorted from blood, obtained in a trial of the OX40 agonist ivuxolimab. The receptors were gathered from an adult with an advanced solid tumor such as melanoma, head and neck, liver or kidney cancer. The CDR3 runs from the conserved cysteine through the conserved F or W. The D gene is left open where the match is weak. Rows may omit the clone size; those that give it use once, few, many or a size class.

DNA	CDR3	V	J	size	D
TGTGCCAGTAGTAGCGGGAGAGGGACCTACGAGCAGTACTTC	CASSSGRGTYEQYF	TRBV19	TRBJ2-7	-	TRBD2
TGTGCCAGCAGTTCCCCTTCACTAGCGGGACCCCACTCCTACAATGAGCAGTTCTTC	CASSSPSLAGPHSYNEQFF	TRBV28	TRBJ2-1	-	TRBD2
TGCGCCAGCAGCCAAGAGAGGTCGCCCTACAATGAGCAGTTCTTC	CASSQERSPYNEQFF	TRBV4-3	TRBJ2-1	-	-
TGTGCCAGCAGCCAATATATAGGACAGGGTAATCAGCCCCAGCATTTT	CASSQYIGQGNQPQHF	TRBV27	TRBJ1-5	once	TRBD1
TGTGCCAGCAGTTTGGGACTAGCCAATGAGCAGTTCTTC	CASSLGLANEQFF	TRBV27	TRBJ2-1	-	TRBD2
TGTGCTAGCAGCTTAGACCTAGCCTATGAGCAGTTCTTC	CASSLDLAYEQFF	TRBV7-7	TRBJ2-1	-	-
TGTGCCAGCAGCCCGGGACAGGGTACCCTCTACAATGAGCAGTTCTTC	CASSPGQGTLYNEQFF	TRBV7-3	TRBJ2-1	-	TRBD1
TGTGCCAGCAGTTCGTACAGGACTAGCGGGAGTAGCAATGAGCAGTTCTTC	CASSSYRTSGSSNEQFF	TRBV28	TRBJ2-1	-	TRBD2
TGTGCCAGCAGTTGGGACAGGGGGAGAACTGGGGCCAACGTCCTGACTTTC	CASSWDRGRTGANVLTF	TRBV28	TRBJ2-6	-	TRBD1
TGTGCCAGCAGCTCGGACAAAAATCAGCCCCAGCATTTT	CASSSDKNQPQHF	TRBV13	TRBJ1-5	-	-
TGTGCCAGCAGTTATGGGCAGAGTGACAACACCATATATTTT	CASSYGQSDNTIYF	TRBV6-5	TRBJ1-3	-	-
TGTGCCAGCATAGGGTCGATATACGAGCAGTACTTC	CASIGSIYEQYF	TRBV6-5	TRBJ2-7	-	-
TGTGCCATCAGTGATAGCCCTAGCGGGATCGATGAGCAGTTCTTC	CAISDSPSGIDEQFF	TRBV10-3	TRBJ2-1	-	TRBD2
TGTGCCAGCAGCCCCTCGGGGGAAGGAAACACCATATATTTT	CASSPSGEGNTIYF	TRBV7-9	TRBJ1-3	-	-
TGTGCCAGCAGTAGACAGGATTGGCCCTACGAGCAGTACTTC	CASSRQDWPYEQYF	TRBV27	TRBJ2-7	-	-
TGCGCCAGCAGCCAAGATCCGGACAGCTCCTACGAGCAGTACTTC	CASSQDPDSSYEQYF	TRBV4-3	TRBJ2-7	-	-
TGTGCCAGCAGTTTACCGGACAGAGGCTACGAGCAGTACTTC	CASSLPDRGYEQYF	TRBV28	TRBJ2-7	-	-
TGTGCCAGCAGTTTAGTGATGGGGACTAGCGGGTTCATAGACGAGCAGTACTTC	CASSLVMGTSGFIDEQYF	TRBV28	TRBJ2-7	-	TRBD2
TGCGCCAGCAGCTACATGGACGGTAATGAAAAACTGTTTTTT	CASSYMDGNEKLFF	TRBV4-3	TRBJ1-4	-	-
TGTGCCAGCAGCCCTACAGCGGGAGCGAGCTACGAGCAGTACTTC	CASSPTAGASYEQYF	TRBV11-3	TRBJ2-7	-	TRBD2
TGCAGCGCCTTAGTTGATACGCAGTATTTT	CSALVDTQYF	TRBV29-1	TRBJ2-3	-	-
TGTGCCTGGAGTTCTTCTGCGGGGTACGAGAACACTGAAGCTTTCTTT	CAWSSSAGYENTEAFF	TRBV30	TRBJ1-1	-	-
TGTGCCAGCAGTGACTCGAACACCGGGACAGGGGGCGCAGATACGCAGTATTTT	CASSDSNTGTGGADTQYF	TRBV6-4	TRBJ2-3	-	TRBD1
TGTGCCAGCAGCTTAACCTCAGGGGACAATGAGCAGTTCTTC	CASSLTSGDNEQFF	TRBV7-3	TRBJ2-1	-	-
TGTGCCAGCAGCCAACGACCTCGGACAGGGATAAATCAGCCCCAGCATTTT	CASSQRPRTGINQPQHF	TRBV14	TRBJ1-5	-	TRBD1
TGCGCCAGCAGCCAAGGACGGTCGAACACCATATATTTT	CASSQGRSNTIYF	TRBV4-3	TRBJ1-3	-	-
TGTGCCAGCAGCTTAATGGCGGGAATGGAAGAGACCCAGTACTTC	CASSLMAGMEETQYF	TRBV13	TRBJ2-5	few	-